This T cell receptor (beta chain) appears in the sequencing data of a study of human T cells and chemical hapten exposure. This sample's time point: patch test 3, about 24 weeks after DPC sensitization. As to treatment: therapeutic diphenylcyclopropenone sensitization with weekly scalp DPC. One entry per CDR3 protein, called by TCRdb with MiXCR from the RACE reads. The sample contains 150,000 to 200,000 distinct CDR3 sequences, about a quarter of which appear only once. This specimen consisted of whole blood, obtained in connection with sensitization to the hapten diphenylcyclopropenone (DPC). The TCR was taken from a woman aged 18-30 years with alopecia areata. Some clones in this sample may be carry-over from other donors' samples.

The CDR3 protein is CASSQITGTGSYEQYF. CDR3 nucleotides: TGTGCCAGCAGCCAAATAACCGGGACAGGCTCCTACGAGCAGTACTTC. The chain carries TRBV14 and TRBJ2-7; 8 bases fit TRBD1. J lost 0 bases, V lost 2 bases, and 6 bases had no gene match. CDR1 and CDR2 (germline): SGHDN, FVKESK. The CDR3 extends over 16 amino acids.